These 19 T cell receptor beta chains were sequenced from one sample in a study of blood T cell repertoires in COVID-19. The protocol was immunoSEQ multiplex PCR, while the TCRdb copy is restricted to in-frame clones and leaves out a portion. This table has about 80,000 clones, roughly 84% appearing once. Sequencing input: peripheral blood. The source of these receptors is a man aged 45-65 years with acute or convalescent COVID-19.

The chain has TRBV19 and TRBJ1-1; D possibly corresponds to TRBD1 (6 bases). V was pared by 3 bases and J by 4 bases, with 18 bases between. The CDR3 covers 16 residues. CDR1 and CDR2 from the germline V gene are LNHDA and SQIVND (reference sequence). CDR3 DNA: TGTGCCAGTAGTATCCCAAAAACAGGGACGTTCACTGAAGCTTTCTTT. Protein sequence: CASSIPKTGTFTEAFF.

This clone was found a few times. The chain joins TRBV6-7 to TRBJ1-4; D is ambiguous. TRBV6-7 is annotated as an ORF whose role is uncertain. The V and J ends lost 2 bases and 1 base respectively, with 17 bases between them. This CDR3 is 18 amino acids long. CDR3 protein: CASSYQSLVGITNEKLFF. As DNA, the CDR3 is TGTGCCAGCAGTTACCAGAGCCTGGTGGGCATAACTAATGAAAAACTGTTTTTT.

This sequence joins TRBV19 and TRBJ1-1, with no clear D. Germline CDR1 reads LNHDA; CDR2 reads SQIVND (reference sequence). V lost 3 bases and J lost 5, with 16 bases in between. The CDR3 loop spans 15 amino acids. This CDR3 is CASSIGSTTPTEAFF. DNA of the CDR3: TGTGCCAGTAGTATCGGATCGACAACGCCGACTGAAGCTTTCTTT.

The chain employs TRBV5-6 and TRBJ2-4, with 7 bases identical to TRBD1. J gave up 6 bases and V 4 bases, and 7 bases lay outside the gene matches. Germline V gives CDR1 SGHDT, CDR2 YYEEEE. The CDR3 length is 14 residues. CDR3 nucleotides: TGTGCCAGCAGCATTCGACAGGGTCTAAACATTCAGTACTTC. This encodes CASSIRQGLNIQYF.

This clone was counted once. This sequence joins TRBV4-3 and TRBJ1-6; D unclear. The germline V gene encodes CDR1 LGHNA and CDR2 YSLEER. The CDR3 spans 16 residues. Trimming removed 4 bases from V and 6 bases from J, with 16 bases in between. CDR3 bases: TGCGCCAGCAGCCCCGAGCTCCGGGTACCTAATTCACCCCTCCACTTT. Translating gives CASSPELRVPNSPLHF.

The CDR3 here is CASSLYGQPQHF. In DNA, the CDR3 is TGTGCCAGCAGTTTATACGGTCAGCCCCAGCATTTT. The chain joins TRBV12-3 or TRBV12-4 to TRBJ1-5; D not resolved. The germline V and J ends were trimmed by 2 bases and 6 bases, with 5 bases remaining between them. The CDR3 covers 12 residues.

This clone came up once. V and J are TRBV3-1 (or the pseudogene TRBV3-2) and TRBJ2-7; possibly TRBD1 for D (6 bases). The germline CDR1 and CDR2 sequences are LGHDT and YNNKEL (reference sequence). The CDR3 extends over 14 amino acids. V shed 1 base and J shed 0 bases, with 7 bases lying between them. CDR3 sequence: CASSQADSSYEQYF. CDR3 DNA sequence: TGTGCCAGCAGCCAAGCGGACAGCTCCTACGAGCAGTACTTC.

The rearrangement uses TRBV28 and TRBJ2-7; no clear D gene. V shed 6 bases and J shed 3 bases, with 9 bases lying between them. CDR1 and CDR2 from the germline V gene are MDHEN and SYDVKM. The CDR3 runs 12 residues. CDR3 coding DNA: TGTGCCAGCAGCACCACGGGCTACGAGCAGTACTTC. Encoded protein: CASSTTGYEQYF.

V gene TRBV7-3 combines with J gene TRBJ2-5; 11 nucleotides agree with TRBD2. This CDR3 contains 13 residues. Germline V gene sequence: CDR1 SGHTA, CDR2 FQGTGA. The trim removed 4 bases at V and 5 bases at J, leaving 0 bases unmatched. DNA of the CDR3: TGTGCCAGCAGCTGGACTAGCGGGGAGACCCAGTACTTC. Protein: CASSWTSGETQYF.

V and J are TRBV12-3 or TRBV12-4 and TRBJ1-1, with D uncertain. Trimming removed 5 bases at V and 8 bases at J, with 9 bases between. CDR3 length: 11 amino acids. CDR3 sequence: CASSAAPEAFF. CDR3 coding DNA: TGTGCCAGCAGTGCGGCCCCAGAAGCTTTCTTT.

V gene TRBV6-2 or TRBV6-3 combines with J gene TRBJ1-4; 8 bases are shared with TRBD1. V was pared by 6 bases and J by 8 bases, with 11 bases of the junction left unmatched. This CDR3 contains 15 residues. Looked up from germline, CDR1 is MNHEY and CDR2 is SVGEGT. The CDR3 sequence is CASSRQGTTREKLFF. The DNA for the CDR3 is TGTGCCAGCAGCCGACAGGGGACTACGCGGGAAAAACTGTTTTTT.

Here the CDR3 DNA reads TGTGCCAGCAGTCGAGCGGGAGGATCCTACAATGAGCAGTTCTTC. Translation: CASSRAGGSYNEQFF. The rearrangement uses TRBV21-1 and TRBJ2-1; the table's D gene call, TRBD2, was not cross checked with the DNA. TRBV21-1 is given as a pseudogene. The CDR3 contains 15 residues.

The chain recombines TRBV5-4 with TRBJ2-2, with 8 bases lining up with TRBD2. CDR3 length equals 16 residues. Germline V lookup: CDR1 SGHNT, CDR2 YYREEE (reference sequence). J was trimmed by 5 bases and V by 4 bases; bases with no gene match: 10. In DNA, the CDR3 is TGTGCCAGCAGCCAATCCGGGACTAGGCGTACCGGGGAGCTGTTTTTT. Its protein is CASSQSGTRRTGELFF.

The rearrangement joins TRBV12-3 or TRBV12-4 to TRBJ2-7, with 7 bases aligning to TRBD1. This CDR3 region has 12 residues. The V and J ends lost 5 bases and 6 bases, in that order; junction bases with no gene match: 4. CDR3 residues: CASSGTGVEQYF. CDR3 coding DNA: TGTGCCAGCAGTGGCACAGGGGTCGAGCAGTACTTC.

The chain recombines TRBV5-1 with TRBJ2-1, with 12 bases that match TRBD2. The CDR3 length is 16 residues. V lost 4 bases and J lost 6; bases outside the gene matches: 8. From germline, CDR1 is SGHRS and CDR2 YFSETQ. CDR3 coding DNA: TGCGCCAGCAGCGTGCGACCTAGCGGGGGGGCCAATGAGCAGTTCTTC. This translates into CASSVRPSGGANEQFF.

The chain carries TRBV5-1 and TRBJ2-1; D might be TRBD1 (6 bases). Trimming cost V 0 bases and J 4 bases, with 11 bases left between them. The CDR3 extends over 15 amino acids. Germline V gene lookup returns CDR1 SGHRS and CDR2 YFSETQ. As DNA, the CDR3 is TGCGCCAGCAGCTTGGGGGCAGGGGCTTACAATGAGCAGTTCTTC. It specifies CASSLGAGAYNEQFF.

This sequence joins TRBV5-4 and TRBJ2-1; 9 nucleotides agree with TRBD1. Losses at the gene ends were 1 base for V and 7 bases for J; bases not matched to a gene: 12. Germline V lookup: CDR1 SGHNT, CDR2 YYREEE (reference sequence). This CDR3 contains 17 residues. The chain's CDR3 is CASSLPNRGQGVNEQFF. In DNA, the CDR3 is TGTGCCAGCAGCTTGCCCAACAGGGGACAGGGCGTGAATGAGCAGTTCTTC.

The rearrangement uses TRBV19 and TRBJ1-1, with D maybe TRBD1 (5 bases). The germline V and J ends were trimmed by 4 bases and 8 bases, with 11 bases remaining between them. This CDR3 spans 12 amino acids. The V gene's germline CDR1 is LNHDA and CDR2 SQIVND (reference sequence). Written as DNA, the CDR3 is TGTGCCAGTAGTAAATCCAGGGTCGAAGCTTTCTTT. Protein sequence: CASSKSRVEAFF.

The J gene is TRBJ1-5, the V gene TRBV19; TRBD1 matches at 9 bases. Germline lookup yields CDR1 LNHDA and CDR2 SQIVND (reference sequence). The CDR3 runs 14 residues. Germline trimming cut 6 bases from V and 7 bases from J; bases unmatched to any gene: 7. As DNA, the CDR3 is TGTGCCAGTAGGGACAGGGGCTCGAGCCAGCCCCAGCATTTT. Protein product: CASRDRGSSQPQHF.